One sample yielded the 11 T cell receptor beta chains listed below, sequenced in a study of blood T cell repertoires in COVID-19. Profiled with immunoSEQ multiplex PCR; TCRdb holds only in-frame clones, not every one. The sample lists just under 350,000 clones, around four fifths occurring once. Sequences were obtained from peripheral blood. Receptors originate from a man aged 30-40 years with active or convalescent COVID-19.

The rearrangement links TRBV4-1 to TRBJ1-3, with 10 bases lining up with TRBD1. Trimming took 4 bases from V and 4 from J; bases not matched to a gene: 16. The germline gives CDR1 MGHRA, CDR2 YSYEKL. The CDR3 runs to 19 residues. This CDR3 reads CASSLGQGDPLWRGNTIYF. The CDR3 nucleotides read TGCGCCAGCAGCCTTGGACAGGGGGATCCTTTATGGAGGGGAAACACCATATATTTT.

The rearrangement uses TRBV9 and TRBJ2-7; maybe TRBD2 (6 bases). The germline V gene has CDR1 SGDLS and CDR2 YYNGEE. The CDR3 length is 15 residues. Between the trimmed V and J ends, which lost 1 base and 1 base, there was a span of 12 bases. The CDR3 is CASSVNPSDSYEQYF. The DNA for the CDR3 is TGTGCCAGCAGCGTAAACCCTAGCGATTCCTACGAGCAGTACTTC.

To note about this clone: A read error may be the cause here, since a much bigger clone is one base away. The chain recombines TRBV6-2 or TRBV6-3 with TRBJ2-2, with TRBD2 identical over 10 bases. The germline V gene has CDR1 MNHEY and CDR2 SVGEGT. The CDR3 has 15 amino acids. J lost 1 base, V lost 6 bases, and 2 bases had no gene match. CDR3 in amino acids: CASSWTSGNTGELFF. The CDR3 DNA sequence: TGTGCCAGCAGCTGGACTAGCGGGAACACCGGGGAGCTGTTTTTT.

J is TRBJ2-1 and V is TRBV28; D is perhaps TRBD1 (6 bases). Trimming shortened V by 4 bases and J by 7 bases, and 17 bases separated the two germline ends. Germline loops: CDR1 MDHEN, CDR2 SYDVKM. The CDR3 is 15 amino acids. The chain's CDR3 is CASSSHRERKNEQFF. For the CDR3, the DNA is TGTGCCAGCAGTTCCCACAGGGAGAGGAAAAATGAGCAGTTCTTC. The full variable domain, with the rest looked up from reference TRBV28 and TRBJ2-1, is DVKVTQSSRYLVKRTGEKVFLECVQDMDHENMFWYRQDPGLGLRLIYFSYDVKMKEKGDIPEGYSVSREKKERFSLILESASTNQTSMYLCASSSHRERKNEQFFGPGTRLTVL.

The chain joins TRBV7-9 to TRBJ1-4; 10 bases are shared with TRBD1. Germline V gene data show CDR1 as SEHNR and CDR2 as FQNEAQ (reference sequence). V gave up 5 bases and J gave up 7 bases; unmatched junction bases: 4. The CDR3 sequence is 14 residues long. CDR3 coding DNA: TGTGCCAGCAGCCCGGGGACAGGGGTTGAAAAACTGTTTTTT. It encodes CASSPGTGVEKLFF.

This clone showed up just a few times. This chain connects TRBV9 to TRBJ1-5; 7 bases fit TRBD1. Trimming took 3 bases from V and 5 from J; bases not matched to a gene: 8. Germline CDR1 and CDR2: SGDLS and YYNGEE. CDR3 size: 15 residues. In nucleotides, the CDR3 is TGTGCCAGCAGCGCCACAGGGGATTCAGATCAGCCCCAGCATTTT. Protein sequence: CASSATGDSDQPQHF.

This clone was detected once. This sequence joins TRBV6-5 and TRBJ2-4; D is perhaps TRBD1 (6 bases). Germline CDR1 is MNHEY and CDR2 is SVGAGI. The V and J ends lost 0 bases and 0 bases respectively, with 9 bases between them. This CDR3 has 16 amino acids. The CDR3 nucleotides are TGTGCCAGCAGTTACTCAGGGGGATTAGCCAAAAACATTCAGTACTTC. It yields the protein CASSYSGGLAKNIQYF.

The V call is TRBV6-5, the J call TRBJ1-1, with unresolved D. Germline V CDR1 and CDR2: MNHEY, SVGAGI. The V and J ends lost 3 bases and 1 base respectively, with 6 bases between them. CDR3 length: 13 amino acids. The CDR3 loop reads CASSYYGNTEAFF. The CDR3 region has the DNA TGTGCCAGCAGTTATTACGGGAACACTGAAGCTTTCTTT.

The chain uses TRBV15 and TRBJ2-7, with D tentatively TRBD2 (6 bases). There are 16 residues in the CDR3. The germline gives CDR1 LNHNV, CDR2 YYDKDF (reference sequence). The ends were cut back, 0 bases at V and 4 bases at J, with 16 bases in the middle. CDR3 DNA sequence: TGTGCCACCAGCAGAGATCTCTTTGGCGGACTATACGAGCAGTACTTC. Encoded protein: CATSRDLFGGLYEQYF.

The V and J genes are TRBV7-3 and TRBJ2-7; TRBD1 might be the D (6 bases). Per germline, CDR1 SGHTA and CDR2 FQGTGA. Trimming cost V 2 bases and J 7 bases, with 18 bases left between them. The CDR3 is 15 residues long. The CDR3 here is CASSLLGGPSGEQYF. The CDR3 nucleotides are TGTGCCAGCAGCTTATTAGGGGGTCCCAGTGGGGAGCAGTACTTC. Using reference TRBV7-3 and TRBJ2-7 for the parts outside the CDR3, the full variable domain is GAGVSQTPSNKVTEKGKYVELRCDPISGHTALYWYRQSLGQGPEFLIYFQGTGAADDSGLPNDRFFAVRPEGSVSTLKIQRTERGDSAVYLCASSLLGGPSGEQYFGPGTRLTVT.

The chain joins TRBV5-6 to TRBJ1-5; D is unclear. The CDR3 runs 16 residues. Germline V gene data show CDR1 as SGHDT and CDR2 as YYEEEE. V was shortened by 4 bases and J by 1 base, with 15 bases between the two germline ends. CDR3 region: CASSRRGIRSNQPQHF. For the CDR3, the DNA is TGTGCCAGCAGCCGGAGAGGGATCAGAAGCAATCAGCCCCAGCATTTT.